This T cell receptor beta chain is from a study of T cells expressing NK-cell markers. UMI-tagged 5'RACE template switching yielded the TCR beta cDNA. TCRdb reprocessed the 5' RACE reads and reports one entry per CDR3 protein, with no DNA. Its table records about 160,000 distinct CDR3 sequences. The CDR3 totals 15 residues. Germline-derived CDR1 and CDR2 are SGHTA and FQGNSA. V usage is TRBV7-2 and J usage is TRBJ2-1; there is no DNA to check the TCRdb D call of TRBD1. The sequence was collected from a woman between 18 and 70 years old in good health. Sequencing was performed on blood T cells: a sorted CD56 or NKG2C T cell subset, CD4+ or CD8+ T cells, or bulk PBMC T cells (not recorded which). CDR3 sequence reads: CASSLAGQGNNEQFF.